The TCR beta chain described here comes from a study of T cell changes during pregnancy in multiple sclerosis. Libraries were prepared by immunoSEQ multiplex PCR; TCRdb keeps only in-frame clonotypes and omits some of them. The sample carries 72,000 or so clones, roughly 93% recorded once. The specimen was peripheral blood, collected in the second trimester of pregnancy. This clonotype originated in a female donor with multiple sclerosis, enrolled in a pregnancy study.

CDR3: CASSPTGVVGYTF. CDR3 nucleotide sequence: TGTGCCAGCAGTCCGACAGGGGTCGTTGGCTACACCTTC. The chain uses TRBV7-9 and TRBJ1-2; 8 nucleotides align to TRBD1. Germline CDR1 and CDR2: SEHNR and FQNEAQ (reference sequence). The trim removed 6 bases at V and 7 bases at J, leaving 7 bases unmatched. This CDR3 contains 13 residues.